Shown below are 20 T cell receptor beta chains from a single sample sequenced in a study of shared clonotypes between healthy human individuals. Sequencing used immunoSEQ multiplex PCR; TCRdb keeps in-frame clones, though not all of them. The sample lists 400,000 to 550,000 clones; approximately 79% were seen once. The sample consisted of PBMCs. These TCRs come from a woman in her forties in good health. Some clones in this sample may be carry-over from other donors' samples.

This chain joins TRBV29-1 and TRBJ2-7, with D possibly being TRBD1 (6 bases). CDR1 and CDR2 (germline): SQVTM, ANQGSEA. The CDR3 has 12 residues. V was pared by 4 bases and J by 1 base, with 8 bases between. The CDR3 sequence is CSVVTGSYEQYF. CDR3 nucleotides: TGCAGCGTTGTTACAGGGTCCTACGAGCAGTACTTC.

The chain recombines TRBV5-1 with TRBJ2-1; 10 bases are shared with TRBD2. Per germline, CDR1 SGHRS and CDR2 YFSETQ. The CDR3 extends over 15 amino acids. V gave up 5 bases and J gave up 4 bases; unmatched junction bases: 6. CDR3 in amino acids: CASRDSGRIYNEQFF. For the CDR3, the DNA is TGCGCCAGCAGGGATAGCGGGAGGATATACAATGAGCAGTTCTTC.

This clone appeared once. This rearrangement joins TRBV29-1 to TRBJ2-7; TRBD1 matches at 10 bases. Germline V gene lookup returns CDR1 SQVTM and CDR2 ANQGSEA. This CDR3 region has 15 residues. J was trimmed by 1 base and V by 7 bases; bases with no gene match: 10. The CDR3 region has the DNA TGCAGCGCTATCCCGGGACAGGGGTTATCCTACGAGCAGTACTTC. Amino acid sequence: CSAIPGQGLSYEQYF.

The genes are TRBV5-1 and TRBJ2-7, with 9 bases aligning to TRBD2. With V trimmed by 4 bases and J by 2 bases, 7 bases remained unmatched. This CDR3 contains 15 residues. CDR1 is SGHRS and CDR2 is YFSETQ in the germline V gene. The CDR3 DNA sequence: TGCGCCAGCAGCCCCCGACTAGCGGAACCCTACGAGCAGTACTTC. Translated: CASSPRLAEPYEQYF.

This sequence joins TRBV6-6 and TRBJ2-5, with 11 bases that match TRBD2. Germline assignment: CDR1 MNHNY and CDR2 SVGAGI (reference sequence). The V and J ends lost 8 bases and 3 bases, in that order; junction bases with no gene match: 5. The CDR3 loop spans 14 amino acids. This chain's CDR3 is CASADSGREETQYF. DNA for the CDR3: TGTGCCAGCGCAGATAGCGGGAGGGAAGAGACCCAGTACTTC.

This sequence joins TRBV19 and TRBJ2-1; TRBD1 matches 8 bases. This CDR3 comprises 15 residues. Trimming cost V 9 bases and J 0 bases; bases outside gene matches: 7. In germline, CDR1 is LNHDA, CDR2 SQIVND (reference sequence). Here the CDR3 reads CASRQGMSSYNEQFF. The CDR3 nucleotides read TGTGCCAGCAGACAGGGGATGAGCTCCTACAATGAGCAGTTCTTC.

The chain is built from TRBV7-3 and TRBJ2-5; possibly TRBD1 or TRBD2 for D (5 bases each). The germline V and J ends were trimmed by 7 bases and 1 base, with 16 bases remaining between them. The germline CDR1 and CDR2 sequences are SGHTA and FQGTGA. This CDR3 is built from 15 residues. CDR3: CASTPGPGPQETQYF. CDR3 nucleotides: TGTGCCAGCACCCCAGGACCGGGACCCCAAGAGACCCAGTACTTC.

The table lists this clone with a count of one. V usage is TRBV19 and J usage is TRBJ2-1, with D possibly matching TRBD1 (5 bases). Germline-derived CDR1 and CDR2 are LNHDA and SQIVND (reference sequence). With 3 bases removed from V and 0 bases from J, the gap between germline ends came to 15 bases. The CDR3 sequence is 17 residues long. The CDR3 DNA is TGTGCCAGTAGTATCCCCCTAGGGGTTAGCTCCTACAATGAGCAGTTCTTC. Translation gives CASSIPLGVSSYNEQFF.

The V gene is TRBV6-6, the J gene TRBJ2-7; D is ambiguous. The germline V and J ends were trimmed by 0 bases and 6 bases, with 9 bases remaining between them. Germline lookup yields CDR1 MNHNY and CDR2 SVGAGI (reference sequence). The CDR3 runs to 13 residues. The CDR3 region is CASSYSTRGEQYF. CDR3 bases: TGTGCCAGCAGTTACTCTACGAGAGGCGAGCAGTACTTC.

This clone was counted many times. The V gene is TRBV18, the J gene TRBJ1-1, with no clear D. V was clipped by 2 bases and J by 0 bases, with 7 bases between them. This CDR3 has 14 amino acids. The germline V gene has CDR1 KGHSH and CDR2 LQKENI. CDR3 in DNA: TGTGCCAGCTCACCAGCCAGCCTGAACACTGAAGCTTTCTTT. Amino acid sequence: CASSPASLNTEAFF.

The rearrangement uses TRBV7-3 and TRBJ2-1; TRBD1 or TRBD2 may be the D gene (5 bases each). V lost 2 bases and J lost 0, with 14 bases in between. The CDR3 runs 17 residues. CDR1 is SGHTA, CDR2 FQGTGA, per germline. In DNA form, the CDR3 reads TGTGCCAGCAGCTTAGGGGGACGGTCCAACTCCTACAATGAGCAGTTCTTC. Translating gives CASSLGGRSNSYNEQFF.

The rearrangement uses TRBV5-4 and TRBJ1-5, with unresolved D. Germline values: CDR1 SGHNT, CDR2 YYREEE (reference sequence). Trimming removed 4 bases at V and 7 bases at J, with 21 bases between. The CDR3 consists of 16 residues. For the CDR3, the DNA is TGTGCCAGCAGCCCCGAGCCCCACGGGTCGGGACAGCCCCAGCATTTT. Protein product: CASSPEPHGSGQPQHF.

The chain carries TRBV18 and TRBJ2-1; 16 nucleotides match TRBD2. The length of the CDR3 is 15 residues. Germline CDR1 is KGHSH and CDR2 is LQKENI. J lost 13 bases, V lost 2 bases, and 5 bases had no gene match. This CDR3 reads CASSPGTSGRAFQFF. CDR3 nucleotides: TGTGCCAGCTCACCAGGGACTAGCGGGAGGGCCTTTCAGTTCTTC.

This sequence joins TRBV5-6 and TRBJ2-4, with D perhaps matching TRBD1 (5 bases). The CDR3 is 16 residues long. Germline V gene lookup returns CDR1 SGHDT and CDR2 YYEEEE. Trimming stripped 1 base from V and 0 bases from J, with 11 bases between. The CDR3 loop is CASSLNRLLAKNIQYF. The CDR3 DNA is TGTGCCAGCAGCTTGAACAGGCTACTAGCCAAAAACATTCAGTACTTC.

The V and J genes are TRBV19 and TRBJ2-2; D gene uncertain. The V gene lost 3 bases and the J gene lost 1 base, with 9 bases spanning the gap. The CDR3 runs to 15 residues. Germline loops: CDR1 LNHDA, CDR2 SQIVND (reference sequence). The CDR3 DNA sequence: TGTGCCAGTAGTATTTTTCCGCAGAACACCGGGGAGCTGTTTTTT. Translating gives CASSIFPQNTGELFF.

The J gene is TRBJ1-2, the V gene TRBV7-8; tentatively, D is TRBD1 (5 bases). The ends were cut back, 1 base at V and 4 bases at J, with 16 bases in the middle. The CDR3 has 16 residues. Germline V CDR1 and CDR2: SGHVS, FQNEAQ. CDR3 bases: TGTGCCAGCAGCTTAGGGACACTTGCTCCTTCCTATGGCTACACCTTC. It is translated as CASSLGTLAPSYGYTF.

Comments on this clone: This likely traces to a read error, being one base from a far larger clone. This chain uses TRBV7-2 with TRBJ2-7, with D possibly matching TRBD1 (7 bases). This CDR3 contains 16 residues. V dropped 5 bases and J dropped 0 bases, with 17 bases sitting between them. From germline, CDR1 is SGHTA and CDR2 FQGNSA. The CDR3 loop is CASSRSGGTASYEQYF. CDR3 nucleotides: TGTGCCAGCAGCCGCAGCGGCGGGACAGCCTCCTACGAGCAGTACTTC.

CDR3 protein: CASRRDRGGLEEKLFF. CDR3 sequence (DNA): TGTGCCAGCAGACGCGACCGCGGGGGCTTAGAGGAAAAACTGTTTTTT. V and J are TRBV27 and TRBJ1-4; a possible D gene is TRBD1 (6 bases). Germline V gene lookup returns CDR1 MNHEY and CDR2 SMNVEV (reference sequence). This CDR3 spans 16 amino acids. The V and J ends lost 6 bases and 8 bases respectively, with 22 bases between them. Combining the CDR3 with reference TRBV27 and TRBJ1-4 gives the whole variable domain EAQVTQNPRYLITVTGKKLTVTCSQNMNHEYMSWYRQDPGLGLRQIYYSMNVEVTDKGDVPEGYKVSRKEKRNFPLILESPSPNQTSLYFCASRRDRGGLEEKLFFGSGTQLSVL.

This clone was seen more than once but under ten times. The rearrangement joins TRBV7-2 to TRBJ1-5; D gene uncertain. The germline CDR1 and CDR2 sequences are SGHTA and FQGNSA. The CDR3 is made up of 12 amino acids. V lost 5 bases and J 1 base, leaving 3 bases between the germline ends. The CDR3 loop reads CASSPSNQPQHF. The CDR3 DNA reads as TGTGCCAGCAGCCCAAGCAATCAGCCCCAGCATTTT.

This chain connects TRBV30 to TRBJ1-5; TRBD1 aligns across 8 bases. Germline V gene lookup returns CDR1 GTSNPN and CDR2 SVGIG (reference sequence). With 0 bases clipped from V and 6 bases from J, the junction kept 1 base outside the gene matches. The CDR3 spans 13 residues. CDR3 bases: TGTGCCTGGAGTGTCAGGGGGCCTCAGCCCCAGCATTTT. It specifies CAWSVRGPQPQHF.